The 18 T cell receptor beta chains below come from one sample, sequenced in a study of blood T cell repertoires in COVID-19. The method was immunoSEQ multiplex PCR; TCRdb's version includes in-frame clones alone and lacks a portion of them. The data show approximately 390,000 clones, roughly 86% seen once. Sequenced sample: PBMCs or T cells enriched from blood (not recorded which). The source of these receptors is a woman aged 40 to 50 with acute COVID-19.

This clone has just one count. The CDR3 region is CASSIGGNYGYTF. As DNA, the CDR3 is TGTGCCAGTAGTATAGGTGGCAACTATGGCTACACCTTC. The rearrangement uses TRBV19 and TRBJ1-2; D gene unclear. The CDR3 consists of 13 residues. The V end was cut by 1 base, the J end by 2 bases, with 5 bases between. Per the germline V gene, CDR1 is LNHDA and CDR2 is SQIVND (reference sequence).

In this sample, this clone turned up once. The chain is built from TRBV29-1 and TRBJ1-1, with 12 bases aligning to TRBD1. The CDR3 has 16 amino acids. Germline V gene sequence: CDR1 SQVTM, CDR2 ANQGSEA. Losses at the gene ends were 5 bases for V and 4 bases for J; bases not matched to a gene: 11. CDR3 in amino acids: CSVSATGTGGTTEAFF. The CDR3 DNA reads as TGCAGCGTTTCGGCAACCGGGACAGGGGGCACCACTGAAGCTTTCTTT. Combining the CDR3 with reference TRBV29-1 and TRBJ1-1 gives the whole variable domain SAVISQKPSRDICQRGTSLTIQCQVDSQVTMMFWYRQQPGQSLTLIATANQGSEATYESGFVIDKFPISRPNLTFSTLTVSNMSPEDSSIYLCSVSATGTGGTTEAFFGQGTRLTVV.

The chain combines TRBV30 with TRBJ1-1; no clear D gene. The germline V gene has CDR1 GTSNPN and CDR2 SVGIG (reference sequence). There are 13 residues in the CDR3. V lost 0 bases, J lost 4 bases, and 9 bases lay in between. CDR3 protein: CAWSVRSGTEAFF. The CDR3 bases are TGTGCCTGGAGTGTGAGGTCTGGCACTGAAGCTTTCTTT.

The J gene is TRBJ1-2, the V gene TRBV4-1; TRBD1 aligns across 7 bases. V trimming: 4 bases; J trimming: 5 bases; junction bases outside the gene matches: 10. CDR1 MGHRA and CDR2 YSYEKL come from the germline V gene. The CDR3 contains 15 residues. The CDR3 loop is CASSPSMDRKYGYTF. CDR3 nucleotide sequence: TGCGCCAGCAGCCCCAGCATGGACAGGAAATATGGCTACACCTTC.

The V call is TRBV7-6, the J call TRBJ2-3; D is perhaps TRBD2 (6 bases). Trimming cost V 2 bases and J 7 bases, with 25 bases left between them. CDR1 SGHVS and CDR2 FNYEAQ come from the germline V gene. The CDR3 is made up of 18 amino acids. The CDR3 region has the DNA TGTGCCAGCAGCTTATTCTTGCCGGGTGGGGGGACGCAAAATACGCAGTATTTT. Amino acids: CASSLFLPGGGTQNTQYF. The variable domain in full, completed from reference TRBV7-6 and TRBJ2-3, reads GAGVSQSPRYKVTKRGQDVALRCDPISGHVSLYWYRQALGQGPEFLTYFNYEAQQDKSGLPNDRFSAERPEGSISTLTIQRTEQRDSAMYRCASSLFLPGGGTQNTQYFGPGTRLTVL.

This chain uses TRBV27 with TRBJ2-7, with 11 bases matching TRBD1. V lost 4 bases, J lost 5 bases, and 10 bases stayed unmatched. The germline V gene has CDR1 MNHEY and CDR2 SMNVEV (reference sequence). This CDR3 contains 16 residues. CDR3 protein: CASSYGQGAFRDEQYF. In nucleotides, the CDR3 is TGTGCCAGCAGTTACGGACAGGGGGCGTTTAGGGACGAGCAGTACTTC.

This chain uses TRBV11-3 with TRBJ2-7, with 7 bases lining up with TRBD1. Germline values: CDR1 SGHNT, CDR2 YENEEA. The CDR3 loop spans 15 amino acids. V shed 3 bases and J 4 bases; nucleotides not matched to a gene: 9. The CDR3 spells CASSFTTGAGYEQYF. In DNA, the CDR3 is TGTGCCAGCAGCTTCACCACAGGGGCTGGGTACGAGCAGTACTTC.

V gene TRBV19 combines with J gene TRBJ1-3, with D possibly matching TRBD1 (5 bases). The CDR3 has 16 amino acids. Trimming removed 3 bases from V and 0 bases from J, with 12 bases in between. Germline assignment: CDR1 LNHDA and CDR2 SQIVND (reference sequence). CDR3 sequence (DNA): TGTGCCAGTAGTATTGGCAGGGTAGGCTCTGGAAACACCATATATTTT. This translates into CASSIGRVGSGNTIYF.

This chain connects TRBV4-1 to TRBJ2-2; TRBD2 might be the D (5 bases). V dropped 1 base and J dropped 1 base, with 7 bases sitting between them. In germline, CDR1 is MGHRA, CDR2 YSYEKL. The CDR3 runs 15 residues. CDR3 sequence: CASSQAAGNTGELFF. In DNA form, the CDR3 reads TGCGCCAGCAGCCAAGCGGCGGGGAACACCGGGGAGCTGTTTTTT.

The chain links TRBV7-9 to TRBJ1-2; D gene uncertain. This CDR3 comprises 15 residues. Germline V CDR1 and CDR2: SEHNR, FQNEAQ (reference sequence). Trimming shortened V by 2 bases and J by 3 bases, and 13 bases separated the two germline ends. CDR3 coding DNA: TGTGCCAGCAGCTTATCCGTGGGCCTGGACTATGGCTACACCTTC. It codes for CASSLSVGLDYGYTF.

The chain employs TRBV7-9 and TRBJ2-5; perhaps TRBD2 as D (6 bases). V lost 1 base and J 3 bases, leaving 12 bases between the germline ends. In germline, CDR1 is SEHNR, CDR2 FQNEAQ (reference sequence). This CDR3 comprises 15 residues. The CDR3: CASSLGDFLEETQYF. In DNA, the CDR3 is TGTGCCAGCAGCTTAGGGGACTTCCTAGAAGAGACCCAGTACTTC.

This chain uses TRBV19 with TRBJ1-5; D gene ambiguous. V was pared by 3 bases and J by 5 bases, with 11 bases between. The CDR3 has 14 residues. From germline, CDR1 is LNHDA and CDR2 SQIVND (reference sequence). CDR3 nucleotide sequence: TGTGCCAGTAGTATCATTGGGCGAGATCAGCCCCAGCATTTT. Its translation is CASSIIGRDQPQHF.

The chain has TRBV29-1 and TRBJ2-3; TRBD2 matches at 11 bases. J lost 5 bases, V lost 2 bases, and 6 bases had no gene match. The V gene's germline CDR1 is SQVTM and CDR2 ANQGSEA. The CDR3 spans 15 residues. The CDR3 loop is CSVEPFLAGGDTQYF. For the CDR3, the DNA is TGCAGCGTTGAACCTTTTCTAGCGGGGGGAGATACGCAGTATTTT.

The chain recombines TRBV7-9 with TRBJ2-7; the D is unclear. The V gene's germline CDR1 is SEHNR and CDR2 FQNEAQ (reference sequence). The CDR3 contains 16 residues. Trimming took 4 bases from V and 2 from J, leaving 18 bases between them. Written as DNA, the CDR3 is TGTGCCAGCAGCTCGAAGCTTGCAAAATTTACCTACGAGCAGTACTTC. This encodes CASSSKLAKFTYEQYF.

The rearrangement uses TRBV4-1 and TRBJ1-1; 7 bases map to TRBD1. With V trimmed by 0 bases and J by 10 bases, 8 bases remained unmatched. This CDR3 has 14 residues. In germline, CDR1 is MGHRA, CDR2 YSYEKL. CDR3 protein: CASSQDLLQGGAFF. The CDR3 DNA is TGCGCCAGCAGCCAAGATCTACTTCAGGGGGGAGCTTTCTTT.

The chain carries TRBV5-4 and TRBJ2-5; TRBD2 agrees at 10 bases. CDR1 and CDR2 (germline): SGHNT, YYREEE (reference sequence). The J segment lost 1 base and the V segment lost 1 base, leaving 1 base of the junction unmatched. The CDR3 totals 15 residues. In nucleotides, the CDR3 is TGTGCCAGCAGCTTGACTAGCGGGGTCCAAGAGACCCAGTACTTC. Translated, it gives CASSLTSGVQETQYF. The full variable domain, its missing parts supplied by reference TRBV5-4 and TRBJ2-5, is ETGVTQSPTHLIKTRGQQVTLRCSSQSGHNTVSWYQQALGQGPQFIFQYYREEENGRGNFPPRFSGLQFPNYSSELNVNALELDDSALYLCASSLTSGVQETQYFGPGTRLLVL.

This chain connects TRBV6-5 to TRBJ1-1, with D hard to call. Trimming took 8 bases from V and 1 from J, leaving 5 bases between them. Germline CDR1 and CDR2: MNHEY and SVGAGI. There are 11 residues in the CDR3. The DNA for the CDR3 is TGTGCCAGCGAGAGGAACACTGAAGCTTTCTTT. Translation gives CASERNTEAFF.

The J gene is TRBJ2-7, the V gene TRBV5-1; D not certain. Trimming pared 0 bases from V and 2 bases from J, leaving 12 bases between. Germline V CDR1 and CDR2: SGHRS, YFSETQ. The CDR3 extends over 15 amino acids. CDR3 in DNA: TGCGCCAGCAGCTTGGTAGTCTACCCAACCTACGAGCAGTACTTC. Encoded protein: CASSLVVYPTYEQYF.